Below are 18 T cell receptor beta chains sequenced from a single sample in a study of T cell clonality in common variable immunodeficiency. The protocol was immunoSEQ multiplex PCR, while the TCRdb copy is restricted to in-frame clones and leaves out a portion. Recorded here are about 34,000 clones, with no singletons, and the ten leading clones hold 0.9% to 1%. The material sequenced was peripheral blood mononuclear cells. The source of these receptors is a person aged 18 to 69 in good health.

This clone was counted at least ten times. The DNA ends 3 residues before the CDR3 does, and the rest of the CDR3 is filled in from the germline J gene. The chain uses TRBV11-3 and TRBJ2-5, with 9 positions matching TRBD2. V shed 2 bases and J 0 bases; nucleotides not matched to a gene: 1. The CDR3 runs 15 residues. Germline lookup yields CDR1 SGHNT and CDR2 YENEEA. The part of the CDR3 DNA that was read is TGTGCCAGCAGCTTAACTAGCGGGTACCAAGAGACC. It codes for CASSLTSGYQET. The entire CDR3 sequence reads CASSLTSGYQETQYF.

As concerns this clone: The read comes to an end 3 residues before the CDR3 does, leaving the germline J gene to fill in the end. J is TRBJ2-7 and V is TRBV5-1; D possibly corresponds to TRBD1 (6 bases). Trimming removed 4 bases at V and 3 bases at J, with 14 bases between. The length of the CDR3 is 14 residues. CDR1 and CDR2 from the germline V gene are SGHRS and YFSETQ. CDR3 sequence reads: CASSTRQVGYEQYF. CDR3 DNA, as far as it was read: TGCGCCAGCAGCACTCGACAGGTGGGCTACGAG.

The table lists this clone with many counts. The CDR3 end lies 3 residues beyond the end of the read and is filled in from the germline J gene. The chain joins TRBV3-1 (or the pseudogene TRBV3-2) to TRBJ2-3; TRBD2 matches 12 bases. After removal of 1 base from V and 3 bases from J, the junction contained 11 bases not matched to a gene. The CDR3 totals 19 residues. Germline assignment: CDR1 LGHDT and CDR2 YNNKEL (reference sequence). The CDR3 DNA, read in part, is TGTGCCAGCAGCCAAGTGGCACTAGCGGGAGGTATAGGAACAGATACG. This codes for CASSQVALAGGIGTDT. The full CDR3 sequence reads CASSQVALAGGIGTDTQYF.

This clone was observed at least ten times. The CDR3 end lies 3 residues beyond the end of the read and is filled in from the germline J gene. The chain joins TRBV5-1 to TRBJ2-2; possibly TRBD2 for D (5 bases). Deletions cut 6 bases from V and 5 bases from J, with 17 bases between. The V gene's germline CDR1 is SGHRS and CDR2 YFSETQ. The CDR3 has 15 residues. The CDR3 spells CASTVLDRGTGELFF. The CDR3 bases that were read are TGCGCCAGCACCGTACTAGATCGAGGAACCGGGGAG. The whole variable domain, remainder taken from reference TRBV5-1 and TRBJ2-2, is KAGVTQTPRYLIKTRGQQVTLSCSPISGHRSVSWYQQTPGQGLQFLFEYFSETQRNKGNFPGRFSGRQFSNSRSEMNVSTLELGDSALYLCASTVLDRGTGELFFGEGSRLTVL.

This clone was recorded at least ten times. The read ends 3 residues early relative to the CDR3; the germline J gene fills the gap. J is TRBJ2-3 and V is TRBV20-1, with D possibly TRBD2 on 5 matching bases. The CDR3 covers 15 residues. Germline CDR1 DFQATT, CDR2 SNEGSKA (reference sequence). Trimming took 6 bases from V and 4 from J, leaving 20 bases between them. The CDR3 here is CSAHHPGGAADTQYF. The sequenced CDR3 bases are TGCAGTGCCCACCACCCAGGAGGAGCAGCAGATACG.

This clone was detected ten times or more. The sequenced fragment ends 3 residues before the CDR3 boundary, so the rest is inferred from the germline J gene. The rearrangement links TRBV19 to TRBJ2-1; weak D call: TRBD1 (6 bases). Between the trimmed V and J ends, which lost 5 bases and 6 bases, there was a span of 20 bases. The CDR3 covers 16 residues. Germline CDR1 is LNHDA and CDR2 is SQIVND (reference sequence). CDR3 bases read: TGTGCCAGTAGTGCTTCAGGGGCAAACAGGCTCAATGAG. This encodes CASSASGANRLNE. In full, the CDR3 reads CASSASGANRLNEQFF. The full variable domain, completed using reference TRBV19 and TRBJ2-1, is DGGITQSPKYLFRKEGQNVTLSCEQNLNHDAMYWYRQDPGQGLRLIYYSQIVNDFQKGDIAEGYSVSREKKESFPLTVTSAQKNPTAFYLCASSASGANRLNEQFFGPGTRLTVL.

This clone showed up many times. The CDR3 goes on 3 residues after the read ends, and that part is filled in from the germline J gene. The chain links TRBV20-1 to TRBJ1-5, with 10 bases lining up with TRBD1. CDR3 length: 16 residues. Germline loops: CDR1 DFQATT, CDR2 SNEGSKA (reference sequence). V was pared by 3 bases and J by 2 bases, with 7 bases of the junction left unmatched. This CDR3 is CSASGTGVGGNQPQHF. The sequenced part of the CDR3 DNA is TGCAGTGCTAGCGGGACAGGGGTTGGGGGCAATCAGCCC.

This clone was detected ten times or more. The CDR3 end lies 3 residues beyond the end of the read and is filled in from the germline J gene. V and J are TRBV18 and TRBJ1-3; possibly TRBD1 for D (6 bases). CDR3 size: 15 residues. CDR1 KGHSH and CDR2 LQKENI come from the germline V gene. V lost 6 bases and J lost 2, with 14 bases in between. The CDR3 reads CASSPGGLTGNTIYF. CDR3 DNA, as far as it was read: TGTGCCAGCTCGCCGGGGGGGCTAACTGGAAACACC.

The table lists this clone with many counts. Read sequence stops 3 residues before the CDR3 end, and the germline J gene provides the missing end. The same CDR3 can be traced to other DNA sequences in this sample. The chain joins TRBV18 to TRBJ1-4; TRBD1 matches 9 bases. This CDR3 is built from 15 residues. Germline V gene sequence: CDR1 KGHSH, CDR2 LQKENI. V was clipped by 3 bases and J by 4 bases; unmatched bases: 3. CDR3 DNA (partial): TGTGCCAGCTCACCCCGGGACAGGGTTAATGAAAAA. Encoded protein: CASSPRDRVNEK. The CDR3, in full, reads CASSPRDRVNEKLFF.

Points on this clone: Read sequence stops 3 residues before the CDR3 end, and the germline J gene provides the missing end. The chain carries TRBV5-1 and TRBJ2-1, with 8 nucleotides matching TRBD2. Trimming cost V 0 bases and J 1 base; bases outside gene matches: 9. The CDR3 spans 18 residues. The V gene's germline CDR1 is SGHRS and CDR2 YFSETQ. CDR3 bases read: TGCGCCAGCAGCTTGGGGGTGGCGGGGGGTTCATCCTACAATGAG. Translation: CASSLGVAGGSSYNE. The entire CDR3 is CASSLGVAGGSSYNEQFF.

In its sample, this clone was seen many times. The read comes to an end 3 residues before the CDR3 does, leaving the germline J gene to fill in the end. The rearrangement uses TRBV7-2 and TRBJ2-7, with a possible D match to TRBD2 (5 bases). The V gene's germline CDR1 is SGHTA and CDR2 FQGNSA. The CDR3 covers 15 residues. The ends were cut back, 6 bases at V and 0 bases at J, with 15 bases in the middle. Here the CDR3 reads CASSSSSRRSYEQYF. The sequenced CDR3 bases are TGTGCCAGCAGTTCATCTAGCAGACGCTCCTACGAG.

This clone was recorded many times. CDR3 DNA (partial): TGTGCCAGCAGCGCCCGACTAGTAAGTTCCTACAATGAG. This codes for CASSARLVSSYNE. The complete CDR3 sequence is CASSARLVSSYNEQFF. This rearrangement joins TRBV7-4 to TRBJ2-1; possibly TRBD2 for D (6 bases). The CDR3 extends 3 residues past the end of the read, so its final part is completed from the germline J gene. V was shortened by 5 bases and J by 1 base, with 15 bases between the two germline ends. The germline V gene has CDR1 SGHVT and CDR2 SQSDAQ. The CDR3 runs to 16 residues.

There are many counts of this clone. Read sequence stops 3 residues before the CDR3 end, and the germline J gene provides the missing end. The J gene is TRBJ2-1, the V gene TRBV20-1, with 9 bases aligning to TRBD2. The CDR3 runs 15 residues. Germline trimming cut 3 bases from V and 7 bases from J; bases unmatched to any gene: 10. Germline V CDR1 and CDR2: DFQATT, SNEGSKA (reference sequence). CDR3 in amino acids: CSASSLAGFHNEQFF. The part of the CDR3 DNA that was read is TGCAGTGCTAGCAGTCTAGCGGGGTTTCATAATGAG.

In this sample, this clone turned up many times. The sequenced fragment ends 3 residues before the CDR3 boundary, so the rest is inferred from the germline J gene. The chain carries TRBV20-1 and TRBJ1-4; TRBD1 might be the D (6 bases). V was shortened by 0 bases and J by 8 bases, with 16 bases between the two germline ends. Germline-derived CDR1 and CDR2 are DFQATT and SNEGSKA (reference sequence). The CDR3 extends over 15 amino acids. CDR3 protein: CSARDLRDIREKLFF. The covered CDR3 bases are TGCAGTGCTAGAGATTTAAGGGACATTCGGGAAAAA.

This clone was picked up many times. Incomplete CDR3 DNA: TGTGCCAGCAGTCCCGGGACTCGGGCCGAAAAA. This sequence encodes CASSPGTRAEK. The full-length CDR3 reads as CASSPGTRAEKLFF. The chain joins TRBV2 to TRBJ1-4; maybe TRBD1 (5 bases). The CDR3 goes on 3 residues after the read ends, and that part is filled in from the germline J gene. From germline, CDR1 is SNHLY and CDR2 FYNNEI. The V and J ends lost 5 bases and 8 bases respectively, with 15 bases between them. The CDR3 is 14 residues long.

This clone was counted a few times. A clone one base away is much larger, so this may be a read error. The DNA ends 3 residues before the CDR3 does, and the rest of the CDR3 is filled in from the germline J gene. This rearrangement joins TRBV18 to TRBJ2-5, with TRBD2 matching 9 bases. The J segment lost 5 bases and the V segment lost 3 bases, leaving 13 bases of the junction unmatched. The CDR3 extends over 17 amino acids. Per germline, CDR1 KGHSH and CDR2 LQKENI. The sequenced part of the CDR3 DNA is TGTGCCAGCTCACCTCAGCCCTCGGCTAGCGGGGAGGAGACC. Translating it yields CASSPQPSASGEET. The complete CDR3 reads CASSPQPSASGEETQYF.

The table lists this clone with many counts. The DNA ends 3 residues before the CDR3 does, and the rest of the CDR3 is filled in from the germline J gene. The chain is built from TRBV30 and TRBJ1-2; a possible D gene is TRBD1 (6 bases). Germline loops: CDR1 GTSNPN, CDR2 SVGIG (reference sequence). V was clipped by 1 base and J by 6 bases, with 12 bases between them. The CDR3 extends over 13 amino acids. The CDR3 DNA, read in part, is TGTGCCTGGAGTGAACAGGGTACGAATGGC. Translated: CAWSEQGTNG. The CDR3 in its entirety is CAWSEQGTNGYTF.

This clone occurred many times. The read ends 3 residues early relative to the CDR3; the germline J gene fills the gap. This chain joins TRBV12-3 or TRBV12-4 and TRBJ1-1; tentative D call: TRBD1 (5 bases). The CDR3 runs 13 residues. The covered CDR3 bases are TGTGCCAGCATCCCCTGGGGCTTAGGGGAA. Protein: CASIPWGLGE. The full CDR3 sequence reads CASIPWGLGEAFF.